This is a list of T cell receptor beta chains from one sample in a study of technical replicates of blood from several donors. Clones were sequenced by immunoSEQ multiplex PCR, and TCRdb holds only the in-frame ones, with some missing. Found here are about 93,000 clones, 95% of them singletons; the top ten hold over 0.25%. Sequenced input: T cells isolated from PBMCs. Receptors originate from a human donor in good health. CDR3s include the opening cysteine and the closing phenylalanine or tryptophan.

j_call	v_call	cdr3_aa
TRBJ2-1	TRBV10-1	CASSPPSRLAGVFGNEQFF
TRBJ2-1	TRBV29-1	CSVSLLGKGFGNEQFF
TRBJ2-5	TRBV19	CASTESGGIQETQYF
TRBJ2-5	TRBV7-2	CASSSGQGVETQYF
TRBJ1-5	TRBV30	CAWSPRGTGNRYSNQPQHF
TRBJ1-3	TRBV2	CASNDDRDLLSGNTIYF
TRBJ1-2	TRBV19	CASRNRDRGLSGYTF
TRBJ1-3	TRBV10-2	CASSEGGWWGENTIYF
TRBJ2-5	TRBV19	CASSISGQGRETQYF
TRBJ2-3	TRBV5-1	CASSLVQFSTDTQYF